Following are 31 T cell receptor beta chains from one sample sequenced in a study of cytomegalovirus exposure and HLA in healthy donors. 60 Vbeta and 13 Jbeta primers were used in PCR. This table comes from immunoSEQ multiplex PCR, and its TCRdb copy is limited to in-frame clones, with some not included. The data show some 120,000 clones, with around 75% seen just once and 7.5% to 9.5% held by the top ten. The source material was PBMCs. All receptors derive from a woman aged 45-59 years in good health and CMV-seropositive.

The V call is TRBV5-1, the J call TRBJ1-4; 7 nucleotides agree with TRBD1. The CDR3 is 15 residues long. With V trimmed by 4 bases and J by 7 bases, 10 bases remained unmatched. The V gene's germline CDR1 is SGHRS and CDR2 YFSETQ. CDR3 sequence: CASSPGNRGFEKLFF. The CDR3, as DNA: TGCGCCAGCAGCCCTGGGAACAGGGGTTTTGAAAAACTGTTTTTT.

The J gene is TRBJ2-7, the V gene TRBV27; TRBD1 matches at 7 bases. The V segment lost 6 bases and the J segment 5 bases; nucleotides outside the gene matches: 10. The CDR3 has 14 residues. The germline V gene has CDR1 MNHEY and CDR2 SMNVEV (reference sequence). CDR3 nucleotides: TGTGCCAGCAGGCCGCATGTTGACAGGGACGAGCAGTACTTC. This gives the protein CASRPHVDRDEQYF.

This clone was seen more than once but under ten times. The V gene is TRBV19, the J gene TRBJ2-3, with 8 nucleotides matching TRBD2. This CDR3 region has 16 residues. The junction had 8 bases not matched to a gene; V was cut back by 6 bases and J by 0 bases. The V gene's germline CDR1 is LNHDA and CDR2 SQIVND (reference sequence). The CDR3 loop reads CASRPLTSGSTDTQYF. In DNA, the CDR3 is TGTGCCAGTAGGCCCCTAACTAGCGGAAGCACAGATACGCAGTATTTT.

In DNA form, the CDR3 reads TGTGCCAGCAGTTACTCGTTAGGGGCATCCATATATTTT. Translating gives CASSYSLGASIYF. The chain combines TRBV6-5 with TRBJ1-3, with D maybe TRBD1 (5 bases). V was trimmed by 0 bases and J by 11 bases, leaving 11 bases between them. The length of the CDR3 is 13 residues. Germline values: CDR1 MNHEY, CDR2 SVGAGI.

The chain carries TRBV5-1 and TRBJ1-3, with 8 bases identical to TRBD1. The germline V gene encodes CDR1 SGHRS and CDR2 YFSETQ. V gave up 4 bases and J gave up 0 bases; unmatched junction bases: 6. This CDR3 comprises 16 residues. CDR3 protein: CASSPGTGYSGNTIYF. The DNA of the CDR3 is TGCGCCAGCAGCCCCGGGACAGGATACTCTGGAAACACCATATATTTT.

This clone was detected once. This chain connects TRBV6-5 to TRBJ1-2; no clear D gene. The CDR3 consists of 12 residues. V was pared by 4 bases and J by 8 bases, with 11 bases between. Germline V CDR1 and CDR2: MNHEY, SVGAGI. The CDR3: CASSSPREGYTF. The CDR3 DNA reads TGTGCCAGCAGTTCCCCACGGGAGGGCTACACCTTC.

This clone has just one count. V and J are TRBV30 and TRBJ1-1, with D possibly being TRBD1 (6 bases). The CDR3 extends over 14 amino acids. The germline gives CDR1 GTSNPN, CDR2 SVGIG (reference sequence). V was shortened by 3 bases and J by 1 base, with 12 bases between the two germline ends. CDR3: CAWRQGISNTEAFF. For the CDR3, the DNA is TGTGCCTGGAGGCAGGGGATTTCGAACACTGAAGCTTTCTTT.

The chain is built from TRBV9 and TRBJ2-1; 8 bases fit TRBD1. CDR3 length: 17 amino acids. Losses at the gene ends were 1 base for V and 7 bases for J; bases not matched to a gene: 13. CDR1 is SGDLS, CDR2 YYNGEE, per germline. Here the CDR3 DNA reads TGTGCCAGCAGCGTATGGGCTGGGGACAGGTCGACAAATGAGCAGTTCTTC. Encoded protein: CASSVWAGDRSTNEQFF.

V usage is TRBV11-3 and J usage is TRBJ2-7, with a weak D call TRBD1 (6 bases). Trimming took 6 bases from V and 7 from J, leaving 16 bases between them. CDR1 is SGHNT, CDR2 YENEEA, per germline. The CDR3 is made up of 13 amino acids. This chain's CDR3 is CASRQGPEMEQYF. The CDR3 nucleotides are TGTGCCAGCAGACAGGGCCCGGAGATGGAGCAGTACTTC.

The chain combines TRBV6-1 with TRBJ1-2, with D unresolved. The CDR3 extends over 13 amino acids. The germline V gene has CDR1 MNHNS and CDR2 SASEGT. The ends were cut back, 7 bases at V and 0 bases at J, with 9 bases in the middle. This chain's CDR3 is CASTPLTNYGYTF. CDR3 DNA sequence: TGTGCCAGCACCCCGTTAACTAACTATGGCTACACCTTC.

This clone was found a few times. One junction end disagrees with the germline gene, perhaps due to a read error. J is TRBJ1-4 and V is TRBV30, with no clear D. The CDR3 loop spans 14 amino acids. Germline-derived CDR1 and CDR2 are GTSNPN and SVGIG (reference sequence). CDR3 bases: TGTGCCTGGTTTGCCCCCGGAGGTTTTCGAAAAACTGTTTTT. Translation gives CAWFAPGGFRKTVF.

The chain carries TRBV13 and TRBJ1-2; the match to TRBD1 covers 12 bases. The CDR3 loop spans 17 amino acids. Per the germline V gene, CDR1 is PRHDT and CDR2 is FYEKMQ (reference sequence). V trimming: 5 bases; J trimming: 2 bases; junction bases outside the gene matches: 9. The CDR3 sequence: CASSAGTGGRLNYGYTF. CDR3 in DNA: TGTGCCAGCAGCGCAGGGACAGGGGGCCGGTTAAACTATGGCTACACCTTC.

V gene TRBV6-1 combines with J gene TRBJ1-2; TRBD1 matches 7 bases. Germline CDR1 reads MNHNS; CDR2 reads SASEGT. There are 14 residues in the CDR3. Trimming at V came to 2 bases and at J to 6 bases, leaving 6 bases not matched to a gene. Here the CDR3 DNA reads TGTGCCAGCAGTGAACGGGCCAGGGGGGATGGCTACACCTTC. Its translation: CASSERARGDGYTF.

The CDR3 nucleotides are TGCGCCAGCAGCCAAAAGAAGGGACAGCCTCGAATCTATGGCTACACCTTC. Protein: CASSQKKGQPRIYGYTF. The J gene is TRBJ1-2, the V gene TRBV4-3, with 7 bases that match TRBD1. Losses at the gene ends were 2 bases for V and 4 bases for J; bases not matched to a gene: 13. The CDR3 totals 17 residues. CDR1 is LGHNA and CDR2 is YSLEER in the germline V gene.

J is TRBJ1-5 and V is TRBV9, with D unresolved. Germline V lookup: CDR1 SGDLS, CDR2 YYNGEE. V was cut by 4 bases and J by 1 base, with 12 bases left in between. The CDR3 loop spans 15 amino acids. The CDR3 reads CASSLHDGSNQPQHF. The CDR3 DNA sequence: TGTGCCAGCAGCCTCCACGACGGGAGCAATCAGCCCCAGCATTTT. The variable domain in full, completed from reference TRBV9 and TRBJ1-5, reads DSGVTQTPKHLITATGQRVTLRCSPRSGDLSVYWYQQSLDQGLQFLIQYYNGEERAKGNILERFSAQQFPDLHSELNLSSLELGDSALYFCASSLHDGSNQPQHFGDGTRLSIL.

The V gene is TRBV5-1, the J gene TRBJ2-7; D gene uncertain. CDR1 is SGHRS and CDR2 is YFSETQ in the germline V gene. This CDR3 is 13 amino acids long. The V end was cut by 4 bases, the J end by 3 bases, with 11 bases between. CDR3 loop: CASSADSLYEQYF. The CDR3 DNA reads TGCGCCAGCAGCGCCGACTCCCTCTACGAGCAGTACTTC.

V gene TRBV4-3 combines with J gene TRBJ2-1; 13 positions match TRBD2. The V gene end was trimmed by 4 bases and the J gene end by 7 bases; junction bases not matched to a gene: 13. The CDR3 covers 18 residues. In germline, CDR1 is LGHNA, CDR2 YSLEER. The CDR3 sequence is CASSRKVPLAGGPNEQFF. CDR3 nucleotides: TGCGCCAGCAGCCGAAAGGTGCCACTAGCGGGAGGGCCTAATGAGCAGTTCTTC.

The V call is TRBV5-1, the J call TRBJ2-3; 10 nucleotides agree with TRBD2. There are 13 residues in the CDR3. Per the germline V gene, CDR1 is SGHRS and CDR2 is YFSETQ. V shed 4 bases, J shed 4 bases, and the junction held 0 bases outside the gene matches. The CDR3, as DNA: TGCGCCAGCAGCACTAGCGGGGCAGATACGCAGTATTTT. Protein: CASSTSGADTQYF. Full variable domain (outside the CDR3, taken from reference TRBV5-1 and TRBJ2-3): KAGVTQTPRYLIKTRGQQVTLSCSPISGHRSVSWYQQTPGQGLQFLFEYFSETQRNKGNFPGRFSGRQFSNSRSEMNVSTLELGDSALYLCASSTSGADTQYFGPGTRLTVL.

The chain is built from TRBV27 and TRBJ1-2; perhaps TRBD1 as D (6 bases). Germline assignment: CDR1 MNHEY and CDR2 SMNVEV (reference sequence). The CDR3 totals 15 residues. V dropped 2 bases and J dropped 0 bases, with 10 bases sitting between them. Here the CDR3 DNA reads TGTGCCAGCAGTTTAACCCAGGGGTCTAACTATGGCTACACCTTC. Encoded protein: CASSLTQGSNYGYTF.

The gene calls are TRBV5-1 and TRBJ2-7; a possible D gene is TRBD2 (6 bases). CDR3 length: 18 amino acids. CDR1 and CDR2 from the germline V gene are SGHRS and YFSETQ. V was pared by 0 bases and J by 1 base, with 20 bases between. The CDR3 DNA follows: TGCGCCAGCAGCTTGGGAGGAGGGTATGCGGCGGGGTCCTACGAGCAGTACTTC. It translates to CASSLGGGYAAGSYEQYF.

This clone was recorded once. This rearrangement joins TRBV6-5 to TRBJ2-7; 9 nucleotides line up with TRBD2. This CDR3 region has 14 residues. V lost 5 bases, J lost 4 bases, and 6 bases stayed unmatched. Germline V CDR1 and CDR2: MNHEY, SVGAGI. Written as DNA, the CDR3 is TGTGCCAGCAGTGCCAGCGGGGGGATTTACGAGCAGTACTTC. It specifies CASSASGGIYEQYF.

This sequence joins TRBV5-1 and TRBJ1-1; D is possibly TRBD1 (6 bases). Germline CDR1 and CDR2: SGHRS and YFSETQ. This CDR3 is 14 amino acids long. The V gene lost 1 base and the J gene lost 4 bases, with 11 bases spanning the gap. For the CDR3, the DNA is TGCGCCAGCAGCTTGAACAGGGACGTCACTGAAGCTTTCTTT. Protein product: CASSLNRDVTEAFF.

V gene TRBV7-2 combines with J gene TRBJ2-7; no clear D gene. The CDR3 loop spans 15 amino acids. The V end lost 0 bases, the J end lost 1 base, and 10 bases lay between the germline ends. Germline CDR1 SGHTA, CDR2 FQGNSA. The chain's CDR3 is CASSLAPLESYEQYF. CDR3 coding DNA: TGTGCCAGCAGCTTAGCCCCCCTGGAGTCCTACGAGCAGTACTTC.

The chain combines TRBV7-6 with TRBJ2-3; TRBD2 agrees at 7 bases. The germline CDR1 and CDR2 sequences are SGHVS and FNYEAQ. This CDR3 has 16 residues. The trim removed 0 bases at V and 2 bases at J, leaving 5 bases unmatched. CDR3 DNA: TGTGCCAGCAGCTTAGCGTCTAGCGGCACCACAGATACGCAGTATTTT. As protein: CASSLASSGTTDTQYF.

The chain has TRBV14 and TRBJ2-3; 8 positions match TRBD1. The CDR3 consists of 16 residues. V gave up 4 bases and J gave up 0 bases; unmatched junction bases: 6. Germline V gene sequence: CDR1 SGHDN, CDR2 FVKESK. The CDR3 coding sequence is TGTGCCAGCAGCCTTGATTGGACAGGGAGCACAGATACGCAGTATTTT. It is translated as CASSLDWTGSTDTQYF.

This chain uses TRBV9 with TRBJ1-1; a weak D match, TRBD1 (6 bases). The CDR3 spans 13 residues. V shed 2 bases and J shed 11 bases, with 16 bases lying between them. CDR1 and CDR2 from the germline V gene are SGDLS and YYNGEE. The CDR3 DNA reads TGTGCCAGCAGCGTCCAGACGACAGGTAGGGCTTTCTTT. As protein: CASSVQTTGRAFF.

This chain connects TRBV5-4 to TRBJ1-1; D gene unclear. CDR1 SGHNT and CDR2 YYREEE come from the germline V gene (reference sequence). V was cut by 4 bases and J by 4 bases, with 11 bases left in between. This CDR3 is built from 13 residues. The CDR3 nucleotides read TGTGCCAGCAGCGTGACGGCGGGCACTGAAGCTTTCTTT. Residues: CASSVTAGTEAFF.

This clone was detected once. The chain links TRBV7-9 to TRBJ2-7; a weak D match, TRBD2 (5 bases). CDR3 size: 14 residues. Germline values: CDR1 SEHNR, CDR2 FQNEAQ (reference sequence). The ends were cut back, 0 bases at V and 6 bases at J, with 12 bases in the middle. The CDR3 here is CASSLATGAGEQYF. CDR3 nucleotides: TGTGCCAGCAGCTTAGCTACGGGTGCGGGCGAGCAGTACTTC.

The chain joins TRBV27 to TRBJ2-7, with TRBD1 matching over 7 bases. The CDR3 extends over 15 amino acids. Looked up from germline, CDR1 is MNHEY and CDR2 is SMNVEV (reference sequence). V lost 6 bases to trimming and J lost 0 bases; unmatched junction nucleotides: 8. DNA for the CDR3: TGTGCCAGCAGCCCCTGGGACAGAACCTCCTACGAGCAGTACTTC. Residues: CASSPWDRTSYEQYF.

The chain combines TRBV4-2 with TRBJ2-3; 9 bases are a match to TRBD2. J lost 4 bases, V lost 1 base, and 12 bases had no gene match. There are 18 residues in the CDR3. CDR1 LGHNA and CDR2 YNFKEQ come from the germline V gene. For the CDR3, the DNA is TGTGCCAGCAGCCAAGGTTCGGGCGGGGGGGCATTTGCAGATACGCAGTATTTT. Encoded protein: CASSQGSGGGAFADTQYF.

The chain joins TRBV7-3 to TRBJ2-1; D unresolved. This CDR3 has 14 amino acids. V was trimmed by 1 base and J by 8 bases, leaving 12 bases between them. Germline values: CDR1 SGHTA, CDR2 FQGTGA. CDR3 DNA: TGTGCCAGCAGCTTAAATTCTCGCGGAGATGAGCAGTTCTTC. Protein product: CASSLNSRGDEQFF. Combining the CDR3 with reference TRBV7-3 and TRBJ2-1 gives the whole variable domain GAGVSQTPSNKVTEKGKYVELRCDPISGHTALYWYRQSLGQGPEFLIYFQGTGAADDSGLPNDRFFAVRPEGSVSTLKIQRTERGDSAVYLCASSLNSRGDEQFFGPGTRLTVL.